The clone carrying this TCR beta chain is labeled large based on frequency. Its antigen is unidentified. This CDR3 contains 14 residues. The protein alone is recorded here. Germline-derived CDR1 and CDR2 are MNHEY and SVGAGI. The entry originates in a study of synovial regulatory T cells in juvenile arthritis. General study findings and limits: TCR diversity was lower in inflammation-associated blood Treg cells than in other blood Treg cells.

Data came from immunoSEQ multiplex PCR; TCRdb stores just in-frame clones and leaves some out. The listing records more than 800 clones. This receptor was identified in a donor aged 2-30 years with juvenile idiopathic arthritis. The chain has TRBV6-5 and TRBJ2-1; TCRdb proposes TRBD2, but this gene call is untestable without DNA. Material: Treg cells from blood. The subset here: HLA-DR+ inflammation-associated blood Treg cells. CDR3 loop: CASSISGSYNEQFF.